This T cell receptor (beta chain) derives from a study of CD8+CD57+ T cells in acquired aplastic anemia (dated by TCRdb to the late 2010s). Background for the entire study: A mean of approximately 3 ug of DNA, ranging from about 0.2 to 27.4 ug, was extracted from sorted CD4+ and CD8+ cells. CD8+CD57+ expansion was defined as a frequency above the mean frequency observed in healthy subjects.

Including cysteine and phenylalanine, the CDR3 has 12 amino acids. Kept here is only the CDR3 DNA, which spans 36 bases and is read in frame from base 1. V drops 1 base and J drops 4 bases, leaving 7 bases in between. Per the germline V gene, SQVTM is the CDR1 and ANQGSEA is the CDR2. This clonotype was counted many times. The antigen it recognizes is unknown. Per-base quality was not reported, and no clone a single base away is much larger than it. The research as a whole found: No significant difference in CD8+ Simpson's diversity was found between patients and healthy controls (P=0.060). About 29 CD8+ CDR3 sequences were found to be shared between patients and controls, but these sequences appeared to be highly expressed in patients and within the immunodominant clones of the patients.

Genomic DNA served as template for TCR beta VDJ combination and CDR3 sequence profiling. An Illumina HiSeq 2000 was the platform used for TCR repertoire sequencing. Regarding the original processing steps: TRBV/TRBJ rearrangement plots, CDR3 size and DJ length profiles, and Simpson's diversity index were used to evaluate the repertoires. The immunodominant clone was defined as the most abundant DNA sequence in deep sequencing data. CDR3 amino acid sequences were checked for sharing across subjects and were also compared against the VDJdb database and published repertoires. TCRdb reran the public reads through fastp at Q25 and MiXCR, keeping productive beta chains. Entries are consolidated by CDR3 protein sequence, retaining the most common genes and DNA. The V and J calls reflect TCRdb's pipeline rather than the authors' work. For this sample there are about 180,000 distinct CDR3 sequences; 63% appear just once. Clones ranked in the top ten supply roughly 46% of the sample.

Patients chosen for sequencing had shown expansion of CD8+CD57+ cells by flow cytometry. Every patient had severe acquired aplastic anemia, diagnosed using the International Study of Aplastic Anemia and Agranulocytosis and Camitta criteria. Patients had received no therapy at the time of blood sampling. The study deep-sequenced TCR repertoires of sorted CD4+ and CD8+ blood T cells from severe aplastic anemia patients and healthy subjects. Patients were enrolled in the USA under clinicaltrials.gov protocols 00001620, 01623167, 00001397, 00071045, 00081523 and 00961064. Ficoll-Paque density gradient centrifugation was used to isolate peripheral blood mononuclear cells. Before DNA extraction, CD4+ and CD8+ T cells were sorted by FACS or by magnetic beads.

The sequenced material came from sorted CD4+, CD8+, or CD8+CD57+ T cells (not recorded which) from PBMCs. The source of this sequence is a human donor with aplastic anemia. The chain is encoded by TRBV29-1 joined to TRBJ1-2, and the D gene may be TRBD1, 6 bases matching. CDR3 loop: CSVEGGGYGYTF. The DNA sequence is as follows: TGCAGCGTTGAAGGAGGGGGCTATGGCTACACCTTC.